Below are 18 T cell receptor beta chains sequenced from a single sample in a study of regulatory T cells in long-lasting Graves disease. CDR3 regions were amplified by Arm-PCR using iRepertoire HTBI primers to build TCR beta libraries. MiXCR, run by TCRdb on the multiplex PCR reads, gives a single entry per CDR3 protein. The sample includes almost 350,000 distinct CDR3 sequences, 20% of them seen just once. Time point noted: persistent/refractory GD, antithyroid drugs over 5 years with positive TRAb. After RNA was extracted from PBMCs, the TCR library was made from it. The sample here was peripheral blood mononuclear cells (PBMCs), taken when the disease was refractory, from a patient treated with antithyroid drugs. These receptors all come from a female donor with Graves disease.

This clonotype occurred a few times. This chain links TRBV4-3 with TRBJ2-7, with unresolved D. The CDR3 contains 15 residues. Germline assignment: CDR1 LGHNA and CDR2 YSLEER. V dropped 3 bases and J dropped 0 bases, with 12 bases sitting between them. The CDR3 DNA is TGCGCCAGCAGCCACCCCAGAGTCCACTCCTACGAGCAGTACTTC. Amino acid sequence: CASSHPRVHSYEQYF.

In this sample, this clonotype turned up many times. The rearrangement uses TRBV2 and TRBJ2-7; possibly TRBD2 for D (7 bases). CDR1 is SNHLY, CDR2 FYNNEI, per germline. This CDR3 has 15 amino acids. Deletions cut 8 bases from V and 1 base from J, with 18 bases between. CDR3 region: CASRFTGGASYEQYF. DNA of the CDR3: TGTGCCAGCCGATTCACGGGGGGCGCGTCCTACGAGCAGTACTTC.

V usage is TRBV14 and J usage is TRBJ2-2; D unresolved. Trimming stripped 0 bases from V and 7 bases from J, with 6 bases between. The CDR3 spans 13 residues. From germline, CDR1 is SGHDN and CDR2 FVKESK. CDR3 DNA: TGTGCCAGCAGCCAAGATTTCGGCGGGGAGCTGTTTTTT. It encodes CASSQDFGGELFF.

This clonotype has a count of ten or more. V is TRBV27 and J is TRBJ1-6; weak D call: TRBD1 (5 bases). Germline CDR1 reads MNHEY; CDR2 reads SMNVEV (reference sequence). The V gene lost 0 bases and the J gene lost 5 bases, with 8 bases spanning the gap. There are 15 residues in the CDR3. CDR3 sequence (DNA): TGTGCCAGCAGTTTATCCCGGGGGGATAATTCACCCCTCCACTTT. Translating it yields CASSLSRGDNSPLHF.

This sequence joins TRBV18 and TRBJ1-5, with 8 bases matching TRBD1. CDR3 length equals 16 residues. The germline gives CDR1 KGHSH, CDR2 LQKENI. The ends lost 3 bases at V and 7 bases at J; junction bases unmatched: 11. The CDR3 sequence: CASSPGQGAGGQPQHF. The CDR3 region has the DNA TGTGCCAGCTCACCGGGGCAGGGGGCAGGCGGGCAGCCCCAGCATTTT.

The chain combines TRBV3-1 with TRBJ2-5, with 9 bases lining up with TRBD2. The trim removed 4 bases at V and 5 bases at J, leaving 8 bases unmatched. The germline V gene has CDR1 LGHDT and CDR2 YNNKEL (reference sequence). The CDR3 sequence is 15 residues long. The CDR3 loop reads CASSPGGGAGETQYF. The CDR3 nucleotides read TGTGCCAGCAGCCCCGGCGGGGGGGCCGGGGAGACCCAGTACTTC.

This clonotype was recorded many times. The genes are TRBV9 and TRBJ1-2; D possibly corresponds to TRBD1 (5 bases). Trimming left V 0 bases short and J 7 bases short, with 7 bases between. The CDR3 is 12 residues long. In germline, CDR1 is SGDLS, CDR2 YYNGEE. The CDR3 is CASSVGGGGYTF. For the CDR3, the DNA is TGTGCCAGCAGCGTAGGTGGGGGTGGCTACACCTTC.

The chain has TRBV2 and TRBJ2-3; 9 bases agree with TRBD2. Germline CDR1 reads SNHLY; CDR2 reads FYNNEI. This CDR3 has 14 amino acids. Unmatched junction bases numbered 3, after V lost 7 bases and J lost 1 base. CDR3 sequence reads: CASKRTSGTDTQYF. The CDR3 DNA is TGTGCCAGCAAAAGGACTAGCGGCACAGATACGCAGTATTTT. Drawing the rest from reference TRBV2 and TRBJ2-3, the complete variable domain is EPEVTQTPSHQVTQMGQEVILRCVPISNHLYFYWYRQILGQKVEFLVSFYNNEISEKSEIFDDQFSVERPDGSNFTLKIRSTKLEDSAMYFCASKRTSGTDTQYFGPGTRLTVL.

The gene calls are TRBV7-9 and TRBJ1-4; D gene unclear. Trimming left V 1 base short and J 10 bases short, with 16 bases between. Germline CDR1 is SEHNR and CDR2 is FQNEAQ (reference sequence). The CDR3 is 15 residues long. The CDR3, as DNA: TGTGCCAGCAGCTTAGACGCCGTGGGATACGGAAAACTGTTTTTT. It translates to CASSLDAVGYGKLFF. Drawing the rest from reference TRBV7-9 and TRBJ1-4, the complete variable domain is DTGVSQNPRHKITKRGQNVTFRCDPISEHNRLYWYRQTLGQGPEFLTYFQNEAQLEKSRLLSDRFSAERPKGSFSTLEIQRTEQGDSAMYLCASSLDAVGYGKLFFGSGTQLSVL.

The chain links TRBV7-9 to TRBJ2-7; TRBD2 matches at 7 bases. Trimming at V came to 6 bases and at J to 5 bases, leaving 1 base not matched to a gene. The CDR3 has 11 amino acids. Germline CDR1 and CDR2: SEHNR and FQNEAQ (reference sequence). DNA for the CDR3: TGTGCCAGCAGGGGGGGGGACGAGCAGTACTTC. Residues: CASRGGDEQYF. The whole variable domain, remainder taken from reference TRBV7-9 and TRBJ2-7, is DTGVSQNPRHKITKRGQNVTFRCDPISEHNRLYWYRQTLGQGPEFLTYFQNEAQLEKSRLLSDRFSAERPKGSFSTLEIQRTEQGDSAMYLCASRGGDEQYFGPGTRLTVT.

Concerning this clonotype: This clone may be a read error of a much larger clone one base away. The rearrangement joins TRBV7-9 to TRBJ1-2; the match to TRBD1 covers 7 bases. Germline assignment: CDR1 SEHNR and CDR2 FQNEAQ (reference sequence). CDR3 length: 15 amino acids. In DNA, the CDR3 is TGTGCCAACAGCAATGGAGTGGCAGGGGGCTATGGCTACACCTTC. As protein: CANSNGVAGGYGYTF. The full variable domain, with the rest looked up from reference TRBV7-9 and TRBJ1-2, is DTGVSQNPRHKITKRGQNVTFRCDPISEHNRLYWYRQTLGQGPEFLTYFQNEAQLEKSRLLSDRFSAERPKGSFSTLEIQRTEQGDSAMYLCANSNGVAGGYGYTFGSGTRLTVV.

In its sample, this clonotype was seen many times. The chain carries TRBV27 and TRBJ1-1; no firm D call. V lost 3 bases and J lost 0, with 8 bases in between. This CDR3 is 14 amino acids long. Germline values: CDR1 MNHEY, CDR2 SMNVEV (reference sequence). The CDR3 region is CASSLSGMNTEAFF. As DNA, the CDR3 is TGTGCCAGCAGTTTGTCCGGAATGAACACTGAAGCTTTCTTT.

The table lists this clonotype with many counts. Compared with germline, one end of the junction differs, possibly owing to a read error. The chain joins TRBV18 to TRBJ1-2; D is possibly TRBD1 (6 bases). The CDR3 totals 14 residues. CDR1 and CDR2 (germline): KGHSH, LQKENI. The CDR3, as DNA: TGTGCCAGCTCCCCACTGGACAGTAACTATGGCTACACCTTC. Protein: CASSPLDSNYGYTF.

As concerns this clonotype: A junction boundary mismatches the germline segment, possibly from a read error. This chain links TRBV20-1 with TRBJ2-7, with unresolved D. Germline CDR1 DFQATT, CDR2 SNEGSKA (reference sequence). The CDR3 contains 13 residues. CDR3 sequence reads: CSARDSLLGEQYF. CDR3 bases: TGCAGTGCTCGAGACTCCCTTTTGGGAGAGCAGTACTTC.

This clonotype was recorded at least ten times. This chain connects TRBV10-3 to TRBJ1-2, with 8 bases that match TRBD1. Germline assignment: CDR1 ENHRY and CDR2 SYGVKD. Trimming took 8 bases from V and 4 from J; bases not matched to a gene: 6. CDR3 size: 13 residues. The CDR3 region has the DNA TGTGCCATCGCGGACAGGGCTGGCTATGGCTACACCTTC. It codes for CAIADRAGYGYTF.

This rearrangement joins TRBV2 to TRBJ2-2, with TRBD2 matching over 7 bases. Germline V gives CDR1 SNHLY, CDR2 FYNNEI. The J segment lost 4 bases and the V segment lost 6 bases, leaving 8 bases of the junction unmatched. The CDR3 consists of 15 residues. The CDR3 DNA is TGTGCCAGCAGCGGGGACGGCGGGGGCACCGGGGAGCTGTTTTTT. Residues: CASSGDGGGTGELFF.

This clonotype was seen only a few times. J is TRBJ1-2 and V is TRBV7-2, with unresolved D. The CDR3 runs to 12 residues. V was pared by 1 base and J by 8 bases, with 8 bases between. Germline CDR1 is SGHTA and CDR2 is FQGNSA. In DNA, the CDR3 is TGTGCCAGCAGCTTAGAGGTGGGCGGCTACACCTTC. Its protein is CASSLEVGGYTF.

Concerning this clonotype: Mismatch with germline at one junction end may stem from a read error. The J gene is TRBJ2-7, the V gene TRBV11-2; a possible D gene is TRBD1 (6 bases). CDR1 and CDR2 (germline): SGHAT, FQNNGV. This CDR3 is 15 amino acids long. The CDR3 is CAGSSQATGTSEQYF. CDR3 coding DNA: TGTGCCGGCAGCTCGCAAGCCACAGGGACATCAGAGCAGTACTTC.